This paragraph covers one T cell receptor beta chain sequence. This clonotype showed up many times. Its target antigen remains unknown. Base qualities are missing; no much larger clone stands one base away. The data belong to a study of T cells in Graves' hyperthyroidism and ophthalmopathy (dated 2019 in TCRdb). Context from the whole study: Peripheral blood samples were taken at initial diagnosis, before any treatment was given. To identify distinguishing TCR V-J signatures, a discovery cohort of about a hundred patients was used, comprising approximately 40 with Graves' ophthalmopathy and some 60 with stable Graves' hyperthyroidism. Prospective prediction of ophthalmopathy was tested in an independent validation cohort consisting of 18 to 20 hyperthyroidism patients and more than 15 patients who later progressed to ophthalmopathy. The 90 or so discovery patients were randomly split 7:3 into training and test sets. The study also compared thyroid tissue and blood T-cell repertoires from more than 5 Graves' hyperthyroidism patients. After sampling, hyperthyroidism patients received methimazole starting at 30 mg daily, and ophthalmopathy patients received high-dose intravenous methylprednisolone. TCR Vbeta CDR3 sequencing of 120 to 150 peripheral blood samples (fewer than 45 ophthalmopathy, 70 to 85 hyperthyroidism and approximately 17 progressor patients) is reported in the paper.

The CDR3 goes from the cysteine to the phenylalanine over 15 residues. The sequence is cut down to CDR3 DNA, 45 bases in frame from base 1. Looking up the germline V gene (reference sequence) yields CDR1 LNHNV and CDR2 YYDKDF. V was cut back by 0 bases and J by 5 bases, leaving a gap of 13 bases between them. Graves' hyperthyroidism was defined as stable when no progression to ophthalmopathy occurred over 18 months of follow-up. Hyperthyroidism patients were newly diagnosed, with disease duration under 2 months, and aged 18 to 65 years. Any patient with an uncontrolled infection, another autoimmune disease, pregnancy or lactation was excluded. Diagnoses relied on clinical symptoms, serum thyroxine and TRAb, thyroid ultrasound and orbital computed tomography. Ficoll-Paque density gradient centrifugation was used to isolate PBMCs from under 11 ml of fresh peripheral blood. Total RNA was extracted using Trizol reagent, and RNA quality was assessed on an Agilent 2100 Bioanalyzer.

TCR beta CDR3 regions were amplified from RNA transcripts. The first round of RT-PCR for the TCR CDR3 was performed with the HTBI primer set and the Qiagen OneStep RT-PCR kit. A second multiplex PCR round built the libraries, followed by size selection and purification. Libraries were sequenced paired-end with 100 bp reads on an Illumina HiSeq2000. Processing in the source paper ran as follows. SOAPnuke was used to process the raw data, throwing out any read that contained adapters or uncalled bases, had a mean Phred below 15, or lacked an exact constant-primer or identifier match. High-quality paired reads were merged using COPE v1.2.5, and each unique nucleotide sequence was defined as a clonotype. Clonotypes were aligned to IMGT TRBV, TRBD and TRBJ reference segments using MiTCR v1.1. Only V-J combinations with frequency above 0.0001, covering approximately 99% of repertoires, were analysed. The TCS score was defined as the ratio of F50 (clonal expansion) to E x V (chaos), calculated using BLOSUM62-based TCRdist between CDR3 peptides within each V-J. Welch's t-statistics and random forest reduced fewer than 600 V-J features to fewer than 15, which were used in a naive Bayes classifier (R e1071). TCRdb passed the public sequencing reads through fastp at Q25 and MiXCR, retaining productive beta sequences. Rows with a matching CDR3 protein are joined into one entry that keeps the most common DNA and genes. In this record, the V and J calls reflect TCRdb's handling and not the investigators' own analysis. The table for this sample lists roughly 420,000 distinct CDR3 sequences; approximately 14% of them were counted only once. 7.7% of the sample is held by the ten biggest clonotypes.

General study outcomes and caveats: During validation, the model predicted progression to ophthalmopathy a median of approximately 7 months ahead of onset, with almost 71% sensitivity and 72% to 80% specificity. No statistical method was used to set the sample size in advance, and investigators knew the group allocation. Most expanded thyroid clonotypes (frequency above 0.001) were also found in blood, which suggests that blood repertoires may mirror thyroid immune responses. In cross-validation, a model built on a 13 V-J signature told ophthalmopathy apart from stable hyperthyroidism with 85% to 90% sensitivity and about 81% specificity, and in testing the same model reached 80%/75%.

The receptor's source is a woman aged 18-29 years with Graves' hyperthyroidism. The sample consisted of blood. The chain joins TRBV15 to TRBJ2-5; the D assignment is uncertain and may be TRBD1 or TRBD2, with 6 bases supporting each. The CDR3 loop reads CATSREWGAGETQYF. The DNA sequence is TGTGCCACCAGCAGAGAATGGGGGGCGGGGGAGACCCAGTACTTC. The full variable domain, with segments outside the CDR3 supplied by the reference TRBV15 and TRBJ2-5 proteins, appears as DAMVIQNPRYQVTQFGKPVTLSCSQTLNHNVMYWYQQKSSQAPKLLFHYYDKDFNNEADTPDNFQSRRPNTSFCFLDIRSPGLGDTAMYLCATSREWGAGETQYFGPGTRLLVL.